What follows are 21 T cell receptor beta chains derived from one specimen sequenced in a study of graft-versus-host responses after intestinal transplantation. Sequenced by immunoSEQ multiplex PCR; TCRdb stores in-frame clones only, minus some. The sample shows roughly 100,000 clones, roughly 87% of them seen only once. Their target antigens are unknown. The sequencing here drew on unstimulated CD4+ T cells sorted from spleen or lymph node cells, taken before intestinal transplant. These receptors all stem from a human donor who received an intestinal transplant.

V usage is TRBV10-3 and J usage is TRBJ2-1; TRBD2 agrees at 9 bases. The trim removed 7 bases at V and 2 bases at J, leaving 3 bases unmatched. The CDR3 sequence is 14 residues long. Germline V gene lookup returns CDR1 ENHRY and CDR2 SYGVKD. CDR3 amino acids: CAITGGRAYNEQFF. CDR3 bases: TGTGCCATCACGGGCGGGAGGGCCTACAATGAGCAGTTCTTC.

The gene calls are TRBV28 and TRBJ2-4, with D unclear. Trimming took off 3 bases at V and 0 bases at J, with 6 bases between the two ends. The CDR3 has 14 residues. In germline, CDR1 is MDHEN, CDR2 SYDVKM. CDR3 residues: CASSLEIAKNIQYF. The CDR3, as DNA: TGTGCCAGCAGTTTGGAAATAGCCAAAAACATTCAGTACTTC.

The V gene is TRBV18, the J gene TRBJ2-5; the D is unclear. V lost 5 bases to trimming and J lost 2 bases, with 6 bases between them. The germline V gene has CDR1 KGHSH and CDR2 LQKENI. CDR3 length: 12 residues. The CDR3 bases are TGTGCCAGCTCATTCCTACAAGAGACCCAGTACTTC. Encoded protein: CASSFLQETQYF.

This clone was recorded only once. The chain couples TRBV7-9 to TRBJ2-2, with D possibly matching TRBD2 (6 bases). The germline V gene encodes CDR1 SEHNR and CDR2 FQNEAQ (reference sequence). The CDR3 contains 14 residues. The V end was cut by 2 bases, the J end by 7 bases, with 11 bases between. The CDR3: CASSLFGTDGELFF. Written as DNA, the CDR3 is TGTGCCAGCAGCTTATTCGGGACTGACGGGGAGCTGTTTTTT.

V and J are TRBV15 and TRBJ2-3; D gene unclear. CDR3 length equals 15 residues. The germline CDR1 and CDR2 sequences are LNHNV and YYDKDF (reference sequence). V lost 11 bases, J lost 1 base, and 19 bases lay in between. CDR3 protein: CAVQSRTVRTDTQYF. The CDR3 DNA is TGTGCCGTTCAAAGTAGGACGGTTCGCACAGATACGCAGTATTTT.

Comment on this clone: The same CDR3 also results from other DNA sequences found in this sample. The chain carries TRBV5-1 and TRBJ2-7; D ambiguous. Looked up from germline, CDR1 is SGHRS and CDR2 is YFSETQ. Trimming cost V 0 bases and J 0 bases, with 10 bases left between them. The CDR3 totals 15 residues. The CDR3 DNA sequence: TGCGCCAGCAGCTTGGACGGCGCTAGCTCCTACGAGCAGTACTTC. Translation: CASSLDGASSYEQYF.

This chain uses TRBV10-2 with TRBJ2-7, with 8 bases aligning to TRBD1. V was clipped by 7 bases and J by 2 bases; unmatched bases: 22. The CDR3 is 19 amino acids. In germline, CDR1 is WSHSY, CDR2 SAAADI. The CDR3 loop reads CASTQQGGHSFLGTYEQYF. As DNA, the CDR3 is TGCGCCAGCACCCAACAGGGGGGACACAGTTTCTTAGGAACCTACGAGCAGTACTTC.

This rearrangement joins TRBV9 to TRBJ2-3; D perhaps matches TRBD2 (6 bases). In germline, CDR1 is SGDLS, CDR2 YYNGEE. Trimming removed 0 bases at V and 5 bases at J, with 13 bases between. The CDR3 sequence is 15 residues long. CDR3 DNA sequence: TGTGCCAGCAGCGTAGCGGGAGCGGAGGTAGATACGCAGTATTTT. This translates into CASSVAGAEVDTQYF.

The chain combines TRBV29-1 with TRBJ2-5; 8 bases line up with TRBD1. The J call may be mistaken, given a closer DNA end match to TRBJ2-7. Germline CDR1 and CDR2: SQVTM and ANQGSEA. CDR3 length: 12 residues. The CDR3 DNA sequence: TGCAGCACTCGACAGGGGAACTACGAGCAGTACTTC. It yields the protein CSTRQGNYEQYF.

This sequence joins TRBV7-3 and TRBJ2-3, with 7 bases lining up with TRBD2. The CDR3 is made up of 15 amino acids. Germline values: CDR1 SGHTA, CDR2 FQGTGA. The trim removed 1 base at V and 3 bases at J, leaving 4 bases unmatched. DNA for the CDR3: TGTGCCAGCAGCTTAAAGGGACTACGTACAGATACGCAGTATTTT. Its protein product is CASSLKGLRTDTQYF.

This clone has only one observation. Different DNA sequences within this sample yield the same CDR3. J is TRBJ2-5 and V is TRBV20-1; D remains ambiguous. V was clipped by 1 base and J by 4 bases, with 4 bases between them. CDR1 DFQATT and CDR2 SNEGSKA come from the germline V gene (reference sequence). The CDR3 loop spans 11 amino acids. CDR3 loop: CSARVGETQYF. In DNA, the CDR3 is TGCAGTGCTAGAGTGGGAGAGACCCAGTACTTC.

The CDR3 sequence is CASSLGTVSNEKLFF. The CDR3, as DNA: TGCGCCAGCAGCCTGGGGACGGTCTCTAATGAAAAACTGTTTTTT. The chain couples TRBV5-1 to TRBJ1-4, with D perhaps TRBD1 (5 bases). The germline V gene encodes CDR1 SGHRS and CDR2 YFSETQ. The CDR3 length is 15 residues. Trimming stripped 4 bases from V and 3 bases from J, with 13 bases between.

This clone has a handful of counts. The V and J genes are TRBV6-1 and TRBJ1-5; D is unclear. Trimming removed 10 bases at V and 15 bases at J, with 10 bases between. CDR1 MNHNS and CDR2 SASEGT come from the germline V gene. This CDR3 comprises 8 residues. CDR3 amino acids: CATSVRHF. CDR3 nucleotide sequence: TGTGCCACCAGCGTTAGGCATTTT.

This chain connects TRBV5-1 to TRBJ2-3, with D uncertain. Trimming stripped 2 bases from V and 0 bases from J, with 10 bases between. The CDR3 totals 15 residues. Looked up from germline, CDR1 is SGHRS and CDR2 is YFSETQ. For the CDR3, the DNA is TGCGCCAGCAGCTTAGGAGACTTTAGCACAGATACGCAGTATTTT. Residues: CASSLGDFSTDTQYF.

The CDR3 loop is CASSSRGGLTHNEQFF. CDR3 nucleotide sequence: TGTGCCAGCAGCTCCCGAGGGGGCCTGACGCACAATGAGCAGTTCTTC. The chain carries TRBV7-9 and TRBJ2-1; 7 nucleotides align to TRBD1. J was trimmed by 5 bases and V by 4 bases; bases with no gene match: 11. CDR3 length: 16 residues. CDR1 and CDR2 from the germline V gene are SEHNR and FQNEAQ (reference sequence).

This rearrangement joins TRBV5-1 to TRBJ2-5; TRBD2 agrees at 12 bases. Germline V gives CDR1 SGHRS, CDR2 YFSETQ. The CDR3 is made up of 18 amino acids. V was clipped by 3 bases and J by 3 bases; unmatched bases: 12. CDR3: CASSYRTSGNGWEETQYF. CDR3 coding DNA: TGCGCCAGCAGCTACAGGACTAGCGGGAACGGATGGGAAGAGACCCAGTACTTC.

The J gene is TRBJ2-5, the V gene TRBV28; D not certain. The CDR3 has 10 amino acids. With 8 bases removed from V and 3 bases from J, the gap between germline ends came to 4 bases. Per germline, CDR1 MDHEN and CDR2 SYDVKM. CDR3 in DNA: TGTGCCAGCGGGGAAGAGACCCAGTACTTC. It translates to CASGEETQYF.

The chain links TRBV11-2 to TRBJ2-4, with D uncertain. Trimming pared 1 base from V and 7 bases from J, leaving 8 bases between. Germline CDR1 SGHAT, CDR2 FQNNGV. This CDR3 has 13 residues. CDR3 sequence reads: CASSLAGPNIQYF. The CDR3 coding sequence is TGTGCCAGCAGCTTAGCCGGCCCCAACATTCAGTACTTC.

CDR3 in amino acids: CASTEGGRLEKLFF. The DNA for the CDR3 is TGTGCCAGCACCGAAGGGGGTAGACTTGAAAAACTGTTTTTT. V gene TRBV13 combines with J gene TRBJ1-4, with a possible D match to TRBD1 (6 bases). Germline loops: CDR1 PRHDT, CDR2 FYEKMQ (reference sequence). The CDR3 loop spans 14 amino acids. V was shortened by 7 bases and J by 7 bases, with 16 bases between the two germline ends.

This rearrangement joins TRBV18 to TRBJ2-1; D may correspond to TRBD1 or TRBD2 (5 bases each). This CDR3 contains 16 residues. The ends were cut back, 1 base at V and 7 bases at J, with 17 bases in the middle. Looked up from germline, CDR1 is KGHSH and CDR2 is LQKENI. The CDR3 nucleotides are TGTGCCAGCTCACCACGTGTGGGGACCGTAAGAAATGAGCAGTTCTTC. Protein sequence: CASSPRVGTVRNEQFF.

The chain recombines TRBV7-3 with TRBJ2-1, with TRBD2 identical over 10 bases. CDR1 and CDR2 from the germline V gene are SGHTA and FQGTGA. This CDR3 region has 15 residues. V shed 0 bases and J 9 bases; nucleotides not matched to a gene: 5. Here the CDR3 reads CASSLTLAGAPEQFF. CDR3 DNA: TGTGCCAGCAGCTTAACTCTAGCGGGAGCCCCTGAGCAGTTCTTC.